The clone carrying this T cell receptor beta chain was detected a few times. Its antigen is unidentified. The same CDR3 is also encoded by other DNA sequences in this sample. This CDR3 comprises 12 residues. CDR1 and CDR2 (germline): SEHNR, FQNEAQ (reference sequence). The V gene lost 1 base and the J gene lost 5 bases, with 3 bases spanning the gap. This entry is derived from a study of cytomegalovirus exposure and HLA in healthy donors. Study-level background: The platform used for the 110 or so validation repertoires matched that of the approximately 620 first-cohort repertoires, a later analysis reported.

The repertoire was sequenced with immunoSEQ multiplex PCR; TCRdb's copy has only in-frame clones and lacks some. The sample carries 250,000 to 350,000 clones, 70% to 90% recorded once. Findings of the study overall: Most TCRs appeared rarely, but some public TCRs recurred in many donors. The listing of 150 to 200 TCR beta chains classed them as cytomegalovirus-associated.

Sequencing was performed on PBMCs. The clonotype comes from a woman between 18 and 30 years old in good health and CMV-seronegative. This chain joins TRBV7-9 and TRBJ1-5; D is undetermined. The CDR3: CASSLGDQPQHF. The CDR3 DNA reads TGTGCCAGCAGCTTAGGAGATCAGCCCCAGCATTTT.